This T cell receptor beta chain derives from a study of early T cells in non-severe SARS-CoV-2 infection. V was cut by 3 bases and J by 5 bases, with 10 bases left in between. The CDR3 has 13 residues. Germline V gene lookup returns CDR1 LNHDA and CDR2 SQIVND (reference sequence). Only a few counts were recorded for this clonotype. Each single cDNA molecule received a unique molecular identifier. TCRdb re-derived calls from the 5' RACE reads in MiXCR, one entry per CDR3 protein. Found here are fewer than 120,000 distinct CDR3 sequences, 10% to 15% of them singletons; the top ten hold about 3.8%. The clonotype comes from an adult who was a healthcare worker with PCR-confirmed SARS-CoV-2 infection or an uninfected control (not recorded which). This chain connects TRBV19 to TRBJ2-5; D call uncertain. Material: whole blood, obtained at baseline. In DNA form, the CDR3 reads TGTGCCAGTAGTATCAGTGGGGTTGAGACCCAGTACTTC. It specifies CASSISGVETQYF. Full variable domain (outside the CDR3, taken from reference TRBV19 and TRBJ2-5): DGGITQSPKYLFRKEGQNVTLSCEQNLNHDAMYWYRQDPGQGLRLIYYSQIVNDFQKGDIAEGYSVSREKKESFPLTVTSAQKNPTAFYLCASSISGVETQYFGPGTRLLVL.